This entry lists 13 T cell receptor beta chains sequenced from one sample in a study of T-cell memory formation after mild COVID-19. TCRdb fed the 5' RACE reads into MiXCR, producing one record per CDR3 protein. The sample has about 350,000 distinct CDR3 sequences; roughly 13% are singletons. Material: PBMCs or a T cell subset sorted from them (not recorded which). Receptors were obtained from a man aged 18 to 29 who had mild COVID-19 (a few samples of this study predate the infection). Cell type and time point are not known.

This clonotype was recorded at least ten times. V is TRBV20-1 and J is TRBJ1-5, with 8 positions matching TRBD1. CDR1 and CDR2 from the germline V gene are DFQATT and SNEGSKA (reference sequence). CDR3 length: 14 residues. V gave up 0 bases and J gave up 5 bases; unmatched junction bases: 3. The CDR3 DNA sequence: TGCAGTGCTAGAGACCCGACAGGGGATCAGCCCCAGCATTTT. Amino acids: CSARDPTGDQPQHF.

The genes are TRBV7-6 and TRBJ2-2; a weak D match, TRBD1 (5 bases). The CDR3 sequence is 16 residues long. The germline V gene has CDR1 SGHVS and CDR2 FNYEAQ. The germline V and J ends were trimmed by 5 bases and 0 bases, with 13 bases remaining between them. The CDR3 is CASSPWGGANTGELFF. The CDR3 DNA is TGTGCCAGCAGCCCCTGGGGCGGTGCGAACACCGGGGAGCTGTTTTTT.

This clonotype has only a few counts. The CDR3 bases are TGTGCCAGCAGCGGGCGGGGTACCTTCTATGAGCAGTTCTTC. It specifies CASSGRGTFYEQFF. The chain couples TRBV11-2 to TRBJ2-1, with a weak D call TRBD2 (6 bases). Germline lookup yields CDR1 SGHAT and CDR2 FQNNGV. V was cut by 5 bases and J by 8 bases, with 16 bases left in between. The CDR3 totals 14 residues.

The CDR3 is CASSQEASRREKLFF. As DNA, the CDR3 is TGCGCCAGCAGCCAAGAGGCCAGTCGTCGGGAAAAACTGTTTTTT. The chain uses TRBV4-3 and TRBJ1-4; D is uncertain. Per the germline V gene, CDR1 is LGHNA and CDR2 is YSLEER. CDR3 length: 15 amino acids. V was shortened by 0 bases and J by 8 bases, with 13 bases between the two germline ends.

V and J are TRBV20-1 and TRBJ2-7; D remains ambiguous. This CDR3 has 13 residues. CDR1 and CDR2 from the germline V gene are DFQATT and SNEGSKA (reference sequence). V was clipped by 3 bases and J by 3 bases, with 12 bases between them. The CDR3 region is CSARTGLGYEQYV. CDR3 coding DNA: TGCAGTGCTAGGACCGGGCTGGGCTACGAGCAGTACGTC.

The rearrangement links TRBV25-1 to TRBJ1-1; D is uncertain. V lost 2 bases and J 8 bases, leaving 9 bases between the germline ends. The CDR3 spans 12 residues. Germline loops: CDR1 MGHDK, CDR2 SYGVNS. The CDR3 is CASSERSREAFF. For the CDR3, the DNA is TGTGCCAGCAGTGAAAGAAGTCGGGAAGCTTTCTTT.

In its sample, this clonotype was seen a few times. This rearrangement joins TRBV29-1 to TRBJ2-5; D is unclear. The V end was cut by 0 bases, the J end by 1 base, with 6 bases between. From germline, CDR1 is SQVTM and CDR2 ANQGSEA. The CDR3 covers 13 residues. CDR3 in DNA: TGCAGCGTTGAAGATGGGCTCCAAGAGACCCAGTACTTC. As protein: CSVEDGLQETQYF.

The rearrangement uses TRBV5-1 and TRBJ2-3; the D call may be TRBD1 or TRBD2 (6 bases each). This CDR3 spans 15 amino acids. Germline V gives CDR1 SGHRS, CDR2 YFSETQ. V shed 3 bases and J shed 4 bases, with 15 bases lying between them. The CDR3 loop reads CASSSGASRADTQYF. In DNA form, the CDR3 reads TGCGCCAGCAGCTCGGGGGCATCCCGGGCAGATACGCAGTATTTT.

The gene calls are TRBV20-1 and TRBJ1-1; 9 nucleotides agree with TRBD1. J was trimmed by 5 bases and V by 5 bases; bases with no gene match: 9. CDR1 is DFQATT and CDR2 is SNEGSKA in the germline V gene (reference sequence). This CDR3 is built from 14 residues. CDR3 loop: CSARIGTGRTEAFF. CDR3 DNA: TGCAGTGCTCGAATTGGGACAGGGCGGACTGAAGCTTTCTTT.

This clonotype was seen a few times. The chain is built from TRBV11-2 and TRBJ2-7, with a weak D call TRBD2 (6 bases). This CDR3 region has 14 residues. CDR1 is SGHAT and CDR2 is FQNNGV in the germline V gene. V was trimmed by 7 bases and J by 0 bases, leaving 13 bases between them. The CDR3 DNA is TGTGCCAGCAAAAAGTCCGGGAGCTCCTACGAGCAGTACTTC. This translates into CASKKSGSSYEQYF.

This clonotype was detected only a few times. The CDR3: CASGAGQGTSTDTQYF. CDR3 sequence (DNA): TGTGCTAGTGGTGCGGGACAGGGAACTAGCACAGATACGCAGTATTTT. The chain combines TRBV12-5 with TRBJ2-3, with 9 bases matching TRBD1. J lost 0 bases, V lost 5 bases, and 6 bases had no gene match. There are 16 residues in the CDR3. The germline V gene encodes CDR1 LGHNT and CDR2 FRNRAP. Full variable domain (remainder filled in from reference TRBV12-5 and TRBJ2-3): DARVTQTPRHKVTEMGQEVTMRCQPILGHNTVFWYRQTMMQGLELLAYFRNRAPLDDSGMPKDRFSAEMPDATLATLKIQPSEPRDSAVYFCASGAGQGTSTDTQYFGPGTRLTVL.

This clonotype has a handful of counts. The rearrangement uses TRBV5-6 and TRBJ1-2; tentatively, D is TRBD1 (6 bases). CDR1 is SGHDT, CDR2 YYEEEE, per germline. The V end was cut by 2 bases, the J end by 2 bases, with 10 bases between. The length of the CDR3 is 14 residues. The CDR3 region is CASSFQGRNYGYTF. CDR3 DNA: TGTGCCAGCAGCTTCCAGGGGCGGAACTATGGCTACACCTTC.

This clonotype was seen a handful of times. The gene calls are TRBV7-2 and TRBJ2-2, with 11 bases identical to TRBD2. CDR3 length: 18 residues. J lost 0 bases, V lost 4 bases, and 7 bases had no gene match. Looked up from germline, CDR1 is SGHTA and CDR2 is FQGNSA. The CDR3 DNA reads as TGTGCCAGCAGCTCCCGACCGGGACTAGCGGCGAACACCGGGGAGCTGTTTTTT. Translated: CASSSRPGLAANTGELFF.